The TCR beta chain described here comes from a study of tumor-infiltrating lymphocytes in localized non-small cell lung cancer. Repertoires were generated with immunoSEQ multiplex PCR, while TCRdb's copy carries only in-frame clones and drops some. The top ten hold around 13% of the sample, which has thousands of clones, 60% to 85% seen once. Unmatched junction bases numbered 8, after V lost 1 base and J lost 8 bases. The germline V gene encodes CDR1 SGDLS and CDR2 YYNGEE. This CDR3 is built from 15 residues. This chain uses TRBV9 with TRBJ1-4, with 7 bases identical to TRBD1. Sequenced: uninvolved lung tissue not adjacent to the tumor. This clonotype was obtained from a human donor with non-small cell lung cancer. The CDR3 sequence is CASSVTTGIGEKLFF. DNA for the CDR3: TGTGCCAGCAGCGTAACGACAGGGATAGGAGAAAAACTGTTTTTT.